A selection of T cell receptor beta chains follows, all from one sample in a study of T cell repertoires in cytomegalovirus infection. TCRdb itself ran the reads through MiXCR, one entry per CDR3 protein. The profile shows around 280,000 distinct CDR3 sequences, approximately 13% of them singletons. The sequencing input was PBMCs. These receptor sequences come from a human donor in good health (CMV status not recorded). Some clones in this sample may be carry-over from other donors' samples. Both conserved end residues are part of each CDR3. Fields, in order: D gene, V gene, clone size, J gene, CDR3 protein. The D gene is left open where the match is weak. Clone sizes are given selectively: once, few, many, or a class where the clone is expanded.

d_call: TRBD2
v_call: TRBV27
clone_size: few
j_call: TRBJ2-7
cdr3_aa: CASKFGGGAYEQYF

d_call: .
v_call: TRBV28
clone_size: many
j_call: TRBJ2-7
cdr3_aa: CASSLIWRSYEQYF

d_call: TRBD2
v_call: TRBV15
clone_size: .
j_call: TRBJ2-3
cdr3_aa: CATSARLAVADTQYF

d_call: .
v_call: TRBV5-1
clone_size: many
j_call: TRBJ2-1
cdr3_aa: CASSLPAGPVANEQFF

d_call: .
v_call: TRBV20-1
clone_size: .
j_call: TRBJ1-4
cdr3_aa: CSARQGNTNEKLFF

d_call: .
v_call: TRBV28
clone_size: few
j_call: TRBJ1-4
cdr3_aa: CASRPPVTTNEKLFF

d_call: .
v_call: TRBV27
clone_size: many
j_call: TRBJ1-1
cdr3_aa: CASSLSGVRGAFF

d_call: .
v_call: TRBV20-1
clone_size: few
j_call: TRBJ2-3
cdr3_aa: CSAITRTDLQYF

d_call: .
v_call: TRBV7-2
clone_size: many
j_call: TRBJ1-1
cdr3_aa: CASSFGQLNTEAFF

d_call: .
v_call: TRBV11-2
clone_size: many
j_call: TRBJ1-3
cdr3_aa: CASSLEAGASHILNTIYF

d_call: TRBD2
v_call: TRBV6-4
clone_size: many
j_call: TRBJ2-3
cdr3_aa: CASSATSGSTDTQYF

d_call: .
v_call: TRBV7-2
clone_size: many
j_call: TRBJ2-7
cdr3_aa: CASSSPRKAYEQYF